The 2 T cell receptor beta chains below come from one sample, sequenced in a study of OX40 agonist ivuxolimab in advanced cancers. Assay: immunoSEQ multiplex PCR; the TCRdb copy retains only in-frame clones and omits some. The table has more than 60,000 clones, about four fifths seen once; the top ten hold 3.5% to 4.5%. Sequences were derived from CD4+ or CD8+ T cells sorted from blood, sampled in a trial of the OX40 agonist ivuxolimab. The receptors originated from an adult with an advanced solid tumor such as melanoma, head and neck, liver or kidney cancer.

The rearrangement links TRBV6-1 to TRBJ1-2; a possible D gene is TRBD1 (6 bases). The CDR3 covers 13 residues. The ends were cut back, 6 bases at V and 4 bases at J, with 12 bases in the middle. The V gene's germline CDR1 is MNHNS and CDR2 SASEGT. CDR3 sequence: CASSLGDIYGYTF. CDR3 nucleotide sequence: TGTGCCAGCAGCCTAGGGGACATCTATGGCTACACCTTC.

The V gene is TRBV7-9, the J gene TRBJ1-1; no firm D call. CDR1 SEHNR and CDR2 FQNEAQ come from the germline V gene (reference sequence). The CDR3 has 13 residues. The V gene lost 3 bases and the J gene lost 1 base, with 6 bases spanning the gap. CDR3 residues: CASSFNWNTEAFF. The CDR3 DNA reads as TGTGCCAGCAGCTTCAACTGGAACACTGAAGCTTTCTTT.